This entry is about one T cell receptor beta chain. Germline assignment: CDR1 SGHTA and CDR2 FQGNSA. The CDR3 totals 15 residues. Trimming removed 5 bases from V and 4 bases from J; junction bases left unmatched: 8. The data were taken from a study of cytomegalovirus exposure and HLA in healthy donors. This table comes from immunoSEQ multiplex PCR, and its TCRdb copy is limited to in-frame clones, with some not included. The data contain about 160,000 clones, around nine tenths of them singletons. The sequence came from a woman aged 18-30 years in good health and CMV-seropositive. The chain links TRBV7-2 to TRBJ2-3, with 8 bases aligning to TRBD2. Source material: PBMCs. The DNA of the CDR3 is TGTGCCAGCAGCCCAGGGACTAGTCTGGCAGATACGCAGTATTTT. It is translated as CASSPGTSLADTQYF.